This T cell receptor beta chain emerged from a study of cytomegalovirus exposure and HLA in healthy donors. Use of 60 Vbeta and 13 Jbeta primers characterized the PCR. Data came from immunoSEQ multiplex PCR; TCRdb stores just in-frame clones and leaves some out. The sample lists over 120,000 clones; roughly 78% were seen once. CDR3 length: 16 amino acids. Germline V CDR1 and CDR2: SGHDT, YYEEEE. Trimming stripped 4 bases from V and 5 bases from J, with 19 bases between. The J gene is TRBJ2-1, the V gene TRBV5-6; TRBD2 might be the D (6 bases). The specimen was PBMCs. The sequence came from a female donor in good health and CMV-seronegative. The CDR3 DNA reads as TGTGCCAGCAGCCCTTTAGCGGCCCCCGGGGACAATGAGCAGTTCTTC. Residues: CASSPLAAPGDNEQFF.